This T cell receptor beta chain was captured by sequencing in a study of T cells in Graves' hyperthyroidism and ophthalmopathy (dated by TCRdb to about 2019). Study-wide context: Peripheral blood samples were taken at the time of initial diagnosis, prior to any treatment. The paper reports TCR Vbeta CDR3 sequencing of some 140 peripheral blood samples: some 41 ophthalmopathy, fewer than 80 hyperthyroidism and 17 progressor patients. In about 6 Graves' hyperthyroidism patients, the study also compared T-cell repertoires from thyroid tissue with T-cell repertoires from blood. Prospective prediction of ophthalmopathy was tested in an independent validation cohort of 18 to 20 hyperthyroidism patients and 17 patients who later progressed to ophthalmopathy. Following sampling, methimazole starting at 30 mg daily was given to hyperthyroidism patients, and high-dose intravenous methylprednisolone was given to ophthalmopathy patients. The roughly 99 discovery patients were divided at random into training and test sets in a 7:3 ratio. TCR V-J signatures able to tell the groups apart were searched for in a discovery cohort of some 100 patients, of whom 43 had Graves' ophthalmopathy and roughly 57 had stable Graves' hyperthyroidism.

In the ophthalmopathy patients, disease was moderately to severely active, with a Clinical Activity Score of 3 or more, a NOSPECS grade of 4 or more, and a duration of less than 3 months. Patients with uncontrolled infections, other autoimmune diseases, pregnancy or lactation were excluded. Diagnoses were based on clinical symptoms, serum thyroxine and TRAb, thyroid ultrasound and orbital computed tomography. PBMCs were separated from approximately 9.9 ml of fresh peripheral blood using Ficoll-Paque density gradient centrifugation. Total RNA was extracted using Trizol reagent, and RNA quality was assessed on an Agilent 2100 Bioanalyzer. As to this clonotype: Its antigen is unknown. Since a much larger clone is just one base distant, this may be a read error.

According to the germline V gene, CDR1 reads SGDLS and CDR2 reads YYNGEE. Between the V and J ends, shortened by 6 bases and 6 bases respectively, the junction contains 13 bases. Spanning cysteine to phenylalanine, the CDR3 consists of 13 amino acids. Solely the CDR3 DNA is kept, with 39 bases framed from the first base. Points the paper makes about the study in general: Most expanded thyroid clonotypes (frequency above 0.001) were also detected in blood, a finding suggesting that blood repertoires may reflect thyroid immune responses. During validation, the model predicted progression to ophthalmopathy a median of approximately six months ahead of onset, with almost 71% sensitivity and around 72% specificity. A 13 V-J signature model separated ophthalmopathy from stable hyperthyroidism, with 87.88% sensitivity and about 81% specificity in cross-validation and 80%/75% in testing. No statistical method was used to set the sample size in advance, and investigators knew the group allocation.

The TCR beta CDR3 regions were amplified from RNA transcripts. For the first round of RT-PCR on the TCR CDR3, the HTBI primer set was used together with the Qiagen OneStep RT-PCR kit. Libraries were constructed in a second round of multiplex PCR, after which size selection and purification were carried out. Paired-end sequencing of the libraries was performed with 100 bp reads on an Illumina HiSeq2000. From the authors' description of their analysis: SOAPnuke was used to process the raw data, removing reads that contained adapters or uncalled bases, had a mean Phred below 15, or lacked an exact match to the constant primer or identifier. High-quality paired reads were merged using COPE v1.2.5, and each unique nucleotide sequence was defined as a clonotype. MiTCR v1.1 was used to align clonotypes to the IMGT TRBV, TRBD and TRBJ reference segments. Analysis was restricted to V-J combinations with a frequency above 0.0001, which covered about 99% of repertoires. A TCS score was defined as the ratio between F50 (clonal expansion) and ExV (chaos), using BLOSUM62-based TCRdist between CDR3 peptides within each V-J. Welch's t-statistics and random forest reduced some 510 V-J features to roughly 13, which were used in a naive Bayes classifier (R e1071). TCRdb itself trimmed the public reads at Q25 with fastp, ran MiXCR and retained productive beta chains. Rows matching on CDR3 protein sequence are summarized as one entry with the most common DNA and genes. TCRdb's processing, not the study's, gives the V and J calls here. For this sample the table gives roughly 400,000 distinct CDR3 sequences, of which more than 12% were detected only once. In total, the top ten clones hold 25% to 30% of the sample.

In this chain, TRBV9 is recombined with TRBJ1-5; possibly the D gene is TRBD1, per 5 matching bases. The receptor was isolated from a man aged 50-60 years with Graves' ophthalmopathy. Source material: blood. The CDR3 loop reads CASTAGEVQPQHF. The DNA reads as follows: TGTGCCAGCACGGCGGGGGAGGTTCAGCCCCAGCATTTT.